The present T cell receptor beta chain was sequenced within a study of cytomegalovirus exposure and HLA in healthy donors. Notes on the study in general: In a later analysis, HLA-C alleles had the fewest associated TCRs, DRB1 alleles the most. In an earlier analysis, about 87% or about 30%: the productive usage of most TCR beta V segments.

The CDR3 has 16 amino acids. The J segment lost 8 bases and the V segment lost 3 bases, leaving 13 bases of the junction unmatched. In germline, CDR1 is SGDLS, CDR2 YYNGEE. This clone showed up just once. As yet, its antigen is unknown. The PCR ran on 60 Vbeta and 13 Jbeta primers. Profiling relied on immunoSEQ multiplex PCR, and the TCRdb table lists in-frame clones only, not all of them. The table includes over 100,000 clones, around 73% detected once. The source of this sequence is a female donor in good health and CMV-seronegative. The V call is TRBV9, the J call TRBJ2-1, with 8 bases that match TRBD2. Sample: PBMCs. CDR3 region: CASSAFGRAFQDEQFF. The CDR3 nucleotides are TGTGCCAGCAGCGCGTTCGGGAGGGCCTTTCAGGATGAGCAGTTCTTC.